These T cell receptor beta chains were read from a single sample in a study of cytomegalovirus exposure and HLA in healthy donors. Method: immunoSEQ multiplex PCR; TCRdb's copy keeps in-frame clones and lacks some. The sample records 160,000 or so clones, over 80% being singletons. The sequenced sample consisted of PBMCs. These receptors were collected from a woman in her late teens or twenties in good health and CMV-seronegative. Each CDR3 is given with its conserved first and last residue. The order of the fields is clone size, V gene, J gene, CDR3 protein. A row's size may be missing; if present it is once, few, many or a size class.

.	TRBV4-1	TRBJ1-4	CASSRKGRGREKLFF
.	TRBV19	TRBJ1-1	CASSIGTGGTEAFF
.	TRBV7-3	TRBJ2-1	CASSTSGGASSSYNEQFF
few	TRBV7-2	TRBJ2-3	CASSVRGSGTDTQYF
.	TRBV10-3	TRBJ1-5	CAISPRTGGEPQHF
.	TRBV7-2	TRBJ1-2	CASSPRQGSDYGYTF
.	TRBV5-1	TRBJ2-7	CASSLTDSGPYEQYF
once	TRBV27	TRBJ2-3	CASSPTPSTVSDTQYF
.	TRBV9	TRBJ2-7	CASSVAGGDYEQYF
.	TRBV6-5	TRBJ1-2	CASSYSQHLLYGYTF
.	TRBV19	TRBJ2-3	CASSRQPRGPDTQYF
.	TRBV29-1	TRBJ2-1	CSVGLGLNEQFF
.	TRBV23-1	TRBJ1-2	CASSPLPPGDSGGYTF
.	TRBV5-6	TRBJ1-4	CASSRNPTGNEKLFF
.	TRBV7-9	TRBJ2-5	CASTGTGQEQETQYF
.	TRBV2	TRBJ1-6	CASGRLDNSPLHF
.	TRBV7-9	TRBJ2-2	CASRRPGTSGGNTGELFF
.	TRBV29-1	TRBJ2-5	CSVELAGALQETQYF
.	TRBV6-1	TRBJ1-4	CASSGQVATNEKLFF
once	TRBV6-1	TRBJ1-5	CASSEAGGADQPQHF
.	TRBV6-1	TRBJ2-1	CANKGQLTVAGQFF
few	TRBV5-6	TRBJ1-3	CASSLGVHSGNTIYF
.	TRBV6-1	TRBJ1-1	CASSEKRQGAVEAFF
.	TRBV10-2	TRBJ1-1	CASSERGTEAFF
few	TRBV9	TRBJ1-2	CASSPKGANGYTF
.	TRBV27	TRBJ2-7	CASRTGQGNDEQYF
.	TRBV27	TRBJ1-2	CASSWRSAGSNYGYTF
.	TRBV7-9	TRBJ1-3	CASSVTGDRYF
.	TRBV4-1	TRBJ2-1	CASSQDLRRGNEQFF
.	TRBV6-5	TRBJ1-2	CASSSQGQANYGYTF
.	TRBV5-1	TRBJ1-4	CASRFQYNEKLFF
.	TRBV7-9	TRBJ1-1	CSSLLNTEAFF
.	TRBV29-1	TRBJ2-1	CSVEAQGKAYNEQFF
.	TRBV6-5	TRBJ1-2	CASSYRGGGGLYGYTF
.	TRBV7-9	TRBJ2-7	CASSPSREQYF
.	TRBV19	TRBJ1-5	CASSISPSNQPQHF
.	TRBV11-2	TRBJ2-1	CASSHRRDHSYNEQFF
.	TRBV7-9	TRBJ2-1	CASSLINNEQFF
.	TRBV7-6	TRBJ2-7	CASSRDSPEQYF
once	TRBV7-9	TRBJ1-1	CASSRTDLNTEAFF
.	TRBV6-1	TRBJ2-7	CASSEGRFGEQYF
.	TRBV11-2	TRBJ2-7	CASSLDWAEQYF
few	TRBV5-1	TRBJ2-7	CASSPGTSGGREQYF
once	TRBV18	TRBJ2-3	CASFTTTSGGSDSSTDTQYF
many	TRBV6-1	TRBJ1-4	CASSEAEGAGEKLFF
.	TRBV7-9	TRBJ2-7	CSSSLFPSGSIGYEQYF
.	TRBV6-5	TRBJ2-7	CASSLSPGTFYEQYF
.	TRBV5-1	TRBJ2-5	CASSFRGGLETQYF
.	TRBV4-2	TRBJ2-2	CASSQVTGELFF
.	TRBV2	TRBJ1-4	CASGRYRGDGNEKLFF
once	TRBV7-6	TRBJ1-1	CASSTDRDRGINTEAFF
.	TRBV9	TRBJ1-1	CASSVDAGYTEAFF
.	TRBV14	TRBJ2-7	CASSHLQGRSYEQYF
.	TRBV15	TRBJ2-1	CATSREGDFKNEQFF
.	TRBV5-1	TRBJ2-5	CASSPRQVSQETQYF
.	TRBV7-9	TRBJ2-5	CASSPTGQHQETQYF
once	TRBV19	TRBJ1-4	CASTHRGSNEKLFF